This record looks at one T cell receptor beta chain sequence and its context. Its specificity is not known. Specified time point: new active TB diagnosis, blood taken before or within 7 days of starting treatment. Each donor contributed about 100,000 T cells on average, unsorted. The sample belongs to a study of T cells in tuberculosis. Study-wide findings and caveats: Smaller alpha distances in active tuberculosis partly reflected shorter CDR3-alpha lengths.

The protocol was immunoSEQ multiplex PCR, while the TCRdb copy is restricted to in-frame clones and leaves out a portion. The profile shows about 33,000 clones, just over 90% of them singletons. Sequences were derived from PBMCs, sampled at tuberculosis diagnosis. The source of this sequence is an adult with tuberculosis. Some clones in this sample may be carry-over from other donors' samples.

The CDR3 sequence is CASSVYNEQFF. The CDR3, as DNA: TGCGCCAGCAGTGTATACAATGAGCAGTTCTTC. V gene TRBV10-1 combines with J gene TRBJ2-1; D gene uncertain. V lost 4 bases, J lost 4 bases, and 2 bases lay in between. The CDR3 has 11 amino acids. The germline gives CDR1 WNHNN, CDR2 SYGVQD (reference sequence).